The 30 T cell receptor beta chains given below trace back to one sample, sequenced in a study of blood T cell repertoires in COVID-19. Assay used: immunoSEQ multiplex PCR; TCRdb lists only in-frame clones, some missing. The sample gives around 250,000 clones, around 90% of which show up once; 0.85% to 0.95% is in the top ten. Sequencing used peripheral blood. Receptor source: a woman aged 40 to 50 who had recovered from COVID-19.

The V and J genes are TRBV30 and TRBJ1-5; D ambiguous. The germline V gene encodes CDR1 GTSNPN and CDR2 SVGIG (reference sequence). V lost 5 bases and J 7 bases, leaving 15 bases between the germline ends. This CDR3 is 13 amino acids long. The CDR3 DNA reads as TGTGCCTGGGCCCCCCTCGGGGAACAGCCCCAGCATTTT. It codes for CAWAPLGEQPQHF.

V is TRBV4-1 and J is TRBJ1-1; D gene ambiguous. V was pared by 0 bases and J by 0 bases, with 11 bases between. The CDR3 has 16 amino acids. Germline CDR1 is MGHRA and CDR2 is YSYEKL. Written as DNA, the CDR3 is TGCGCCAGCAGCCAAGACATCATCCTACTGAACACTGAAGCTTTCTTT. This translates into CASSQDIILLNTEAFF.

V gene TRBV6-1 combines with J gene TRBJ1-4; 11 bases map to TRBD1. V lost 1 base, J lost 7 bases, and 5 bases stayed unmatched. Germline-derived CDR1 and CDR2 are MNHNS and SASEGT. There are 16 residues in the CDR3. The CDR3 DNA reads TGTGCCAGCAGTGAAGTTGGGGACAGGGGGTTTGAAAAACTGTTTTTT. Protein product: CASSEVGDRGFEKLFF.

This chain connects TRBV5-1 to TRBJ2-2, with D perhaps matching TRBD2 (5 bases). Germline lookup yields CDR1 SGHRS and CDR2 YFSETQ. V was trimmed by 2 bases and J by 4 bases, leaving 21 bases between them. This CDR3 comprises 18 residues. The CDR3 loop reads CASSFPSGGRGGTGELFF. The CDR3 nucleotides read TGCGCCAGCAGCTTCCCCTCGGGCGGGCGAGGTGGCACCGGGGAGCTGTTTTTT.

This clone was observed once. The chain has TRBV4-1 and TRBJ2-3, with D possibly being TRBD2 (6 bases). V lost 6 bases to trimming and J lost 6 bases, with 22 bases between them. This CDR3 contains 16 residues. Germline V gives CDR1 MGHRA, CDR2 YSYEKL. The CDR3 DNA is TGCGCCAGCAGTCCTGTGGGCGGAGGGGCGGCGGATACGCAGTATTTT. Translating gives CASSPVGGGAADTQYF.

The CDR3 here is CASSPLGEGRYEQYF. Written as DNA, the CDR3 is TGTGCCAGCAGTCCCCTAGGGGAGGGGAGGTACGAGCAGTACTTC. The chain recombines TRBV27 with TRBJ2-7; 7 bases are shared with TRBD2. Germline values: CDR1 MNHEY, CDR2 SMNVEV (reference sequence). The CDR3 totals 15 residues. The ends lost 5 bases at V and 4 bases at J; junction bases unmatched: 11.

This clone was found once. The gene calls are TRBV14 and TRBJ2-5, with TRBD2 matching over 8 bases. V dropped 4 bases and J dropped 2; count of bases not matched to a gene: 6. The CDR3 is 15 amino acids. Germline CDR1 reads SGHDN; CDR2 reads FVKESK. The CDR3 coding sequence is TGTGCCAGCAGCCCGGGATCTAGCGGGCAAGAGACCCAGTACTTC. It yields the protein CASSPGSSGQETQYF.

The gene calls are TRBV19 and TRBJ2-1, with D perhaps matching TRBD1 (6 bases). The CDR3 is 13 amino acids. Trimming took 6 bases from V and 3 from J, leaving 9 bases between them. Germline loops: CDR1 LNHDA, CDR2 SQIVND (reference sequence). The CDR3 sequence: CASRDSYYNEQFF. Written as DNA, the CDR3 is TGTGCCAGTAGGGACAGTTACTACAATGAGCAGTTCTTC.

The chain couples TRBV18 to TRBJ1-1; TRBD1 agrees at 8 bases. The germline CDR1 and CDR2 sequences are KGHSH and LQKENI. Unmatched junction bases numbered 7, after V lost 3 bases and J lost 4 bases. CDR3 length: 15 residues. CDR3 nucleotides: TGTGCCAGCTCACCTGGGACAGGCAGGAGCACTGAAGCTTTCTTT. It specifies CASSPGTGRSTEAFF.

With respect to this clone: No DNA is shown, since the ends of the CDR3 on it are uncertain; the CDR3 is the one TCRdb lists. The chain joins TRBV19 to TRBJ1-5; the table assigns TRBD1, which was not confirmed against the DNA. Per germline, CDR1 LNHDA and CDR2 SQIVND (reference sequence). 15 amino acids form the CDR3, both terminal residues included. The CDR3 sequence: CASTSVSEGNQPQHF.

The V and J genes are TRBV5-8 and TRBJ2-7, with 9 bases that match TRBD1. With 0 bases clipped from V and 5 bases from J, the junction kept 3 bases outside the gene matches. CDR3 size: 14 residues. Germline CDR1 reads SGHTS; CDR2 reads YDEGEE. This chain's CDR3 is CASSLGQGVNEQYF. The CDR3 DNA reads as TGTGCCAGCAGCTTGGGACAGGGGGTCAACGAGCAGTACTTC.

The V gene is TRBV9, the J gene TRBJ2-1, with D possibly being TRBD1 (7 bases). Germline lookup yields CDR1 SGDLS and CDR2 YYNGEE. The CDR3 covers 15 residues. Trimming took off 3 bases at V and 4 bases at J, with 14 bases between the two ends. The CDR3: CASSGGTVNYNEQFF. As DNA, the CDR3 is TGTGCCAGCAGCGGCGGGACAGTTAATTACAATGAGCAGTTCTTC.

This clone was detected only a few times. The J gene is TRBJ2-2, the V gene TRBV29-1, with 8 bases lining up with TRBD1. V gave up 6 bases and J gave up 4 bases; unmatched junction bases: 7. The CDR3 totals 14 residues. The germline V gene has CDR1 SQVTM and CDR2 ANQGSEA. The CDR3 reads CSVARQGTTGELFF. Here the CDR3 DNA reads TGCAGCGTCGCTCGACAGGGGACCACCGGGGAGCTGTTTTTT.

The chain is built from TRBV27 and TRBJ1-6; D is unclear. Germline values: CDR1 MNHEY, CDR2 SMNVEV (reference sequence). V lost 0 bases, J lost 9 bases, and 9 bases lay in between. There are 14 residues in the CDR3. CDR3 protein: CASSLSRMGSPLHF. The CDR3 nucleotides are TGTGCCAGCAGTTTATCCAGGATGGGTTCACCCCTCCACTTT.

The chain combines TRBV21-1 with TRBJ2-2; no check of the table's D call, TRBD1, against the DNA was made. TRBV21-1 is shown as a pseudogene. The CDR3 loop spans 17 amino acids. CDR3 sequence reads: CASSKRDRVWNTGELFF. In DNA form, the CDR3 reads TGTGCCAGCAGCAAACGGGACAGAGTGTGGAACACCGGGGAGCTGTTTTTT.

The chain employs TRBV7-2 and TRBJ1-1, with TRBD1 identical over 7 bases. The V segment lost 2 bases and the J segment 0 bases; nucleotides outside the gene matches: 6. This CDR3 contains 16 residues. In germline, CDR1 is SGHTA, CDR2 FQGNSA. The CDR3 reads CASSLSGGFMNTEAFF. DNA of the CDR3: TGTGCCAGCAGCTTATCAGGGGGTTTCATGAACACTGAAGCTTTCTTT.

V usage is TRBV5-8 and J usage is TRBJ1-1, with 8 nucleotides matching TRBD1. J gave up 0 bases and V 5 bases, and 9 bases lay outside the gene matches. Germline CDR1 reads SGHTS; CDR2 reads YDEGEE. There are 16 residues in the CDR3. The CDR3 sequence is CASRREGQVLNTEAFF. CDR3 DNA: TGTGCCAGCAGGCGGGAGGGACAGGTTTTGAACACTGAAGCTTTCTTT.

The chain joins TRBV29-1 to TRBJ2-5, with 14 bases fitting TRBD2. This CDR3 has 16 amino acids. V lost 7 bases to trimming and J lost 3 bases; unmatched junction nucleotides: 10. CDR1 and CDR2 from the germline V gene are SQVTM and ANQGSEA. CDR3 sequence (DNA): TGCAGCGAACCAGGACTAGCGGGAGGCGACAAAGAGACCCAGTACTTC. This gives the protein CSEPGLAGGDKETQYF. Using reference TRBV29-1 and TRBJ2-5 for the parts outside the CDR3, the full variable domain is SAVISQKPSRDICQRGTSLTIQCQVDSQVTMMFWYRQQPGQSLTLIATANQGSEATYESGFVIDKFPISRPNLTFSTLTVSNMSPEDSSIYLCSEPGLAGGDKETQYFGPGTRLLVL.

This clone has a single count. The chain has TRBV12-5 and TRBJ2-3, with D perhaps matching TRBD2 (6 bases). Trimming stripped 6 bases from V and 0 bases from J, with 16 bases between. Germline V lookup: CDR1 LGHNT, CDR2 FRNRAP. The CDR3 is made up of 16 amino acids. Here the CDR3 DNA reads TGTGCTAGTGGCCCCGGGACTCTAACTAGCACAGATACGCAGTATTTT. It translates to CASGPGTLTSTDTQYF.

The chain employs TRBV6-6 and TRBJ1-5; a weak D match, TRBD1 (6 bases). With 5 bases removed from V and 2 bases from J, the gap between germline ends came to 13 bases. The CDR3 contains 15 residues. Germline loops: CDR1 MNHNY, CDR2 SVGAGI (reference sequence). CDR3 region: CASSPSYRGNQPQHF. As DNA, the CDR3 is TGTGCCAGCAGTCCATCCTACAGGGGCAATCAGCCCCAGCATTTT.

The chain uses TRBV9 and TRBJ2-1; 12 nucleotides align to TRBD2. Germline V gene data show CDR1 as SGDLS and CDR2 as YYNGEE. This CDR3 is built from 16 residues. V dropped 3 bases and J dropped 6; count of bases not matched to a gene: 7. The CDR3 region is CASSDGLAGGGNEQFF. The CDR3 nucleotides read TGTGCCAGCAGCGACGGGCTAGCGGGAGGGGGCAATGAGCAGTTCTTC.

The V and J genes are TRBV20-1 and TRBJ2-4, with TRBD2 matching over 8 bases. The ends lost 3 bases at V and 9 bases at J; junction bases unmatched: 10. Germline CDR1 DFQATT, CDR2 SNEGSKA (reference sequence). This CDR3 has 14 amino acids. CDR3 sequence (DNA): TGCAGTGCTAGTATTAATAGCGGGGCGGGCATTCAGTACTTC. It translates to CSASINSGAGIQYF.

The J gene is TRBJ2-3, the V gene TRBV4-1, with a possible D match to TRBD1 (6 bases). V was cut by 4 bases and J by 1 base, with 15 bases left in between. The germline gives CDR1 MGHRA, CDR2 YSYEKL. The CDR3 is made up of 16 amino acids. Here the CDR3 DNA reads TGCGCCAGCAGCCCCCTCCTGGGGGCTGGCACAGATACGCAGTATTTT. Residues: CASSPLLGAGTDTQYF.

The J gene is TRBJ2-1, the V gene TRBV5-5; TRBD1 might be the D (6 bases). Trimming removed 3 bases at V and 1 base at J, with 14 bases between. This CDR3 comprises 16 residues. CDR1 is SGHKS and CDR2 is YYEKEE in the germline V gene (reference sequence). The chain's CDR3 is CASSWQGYSSYNEQFF. The CDR3 DNA reads TGTGCCAGCAGCTGGCAGGGGTATTCATCCTACAATGAGCAGTTCTTC.

The chain combines TRBV6-1 with TRBJ2-3; a weak D match, TRBD2 (5 bases). The CDR3 runs 14 residues. Germline assignment: CDR1 MNHNS and CDR2 SASEGT. Trimming took 2 bases from V and 4 from J, leaving 10 bases between them. Written as DNA, the CDR3 is TGTGCCAGCAGTGAACTCGGAGGTTCAGATACGCAGTATTTT. This encodes CASSELGGSDTQYF.

The chain is built from TRBV5-1 and TRBJ2-3, with a weak D call TRBD2 (6 bases). Germline CDR1 SGHRS, CDR2 YFSETQ. CDR3 length equals 14 residues. V shed 3 bases and J shed 2 bases, with 10 bases lying between them. The CDR3 region is CASSYRETTDTQYF. The CDR3 DNA follows: TGCGCCAGCAGCTACCGGGAGACCACAGATACGCAGTATTTT. Filled out from reference TRBV5-1 and TRBJ2-3, the complete variable domain reads KAGVTQTPRYLIKTRGQQVTLSCSPISGHRSVSWYQQTPGQGLQFLFEYFSETQRNKGNFPGRFSGRQFSNSRSEMNVSTLELGDSALYLCASSYRETTDTQYFGPGTRLTVL.

This chain links TRBV28 with TRBJ2-1, with D possibly TRBD2 on 6 matching bases. CDR3 size: 16 residues. Germline lookup yields CDR1 MDHEN and CDR2 SYDVKM. Trimming shortened V by 4 bases and J by 0 bases, and 13 bases separated the two germline ends. CDR3: CASSSLTSSSYNEQFF. The CDR3 DNA is TGTGCCAGCAGTTCCTTGACTAGTAGCTCCTACAATGAGCAGTTCTTC.

The chain recombines TRBV4-1 with TRBJ2-7; possibly TRBD1 for D (5 bases). The V gene lost 0 bases and the J gene lost 0 bases, with 9 bases spanning the gap. This CDR3 has 15 residues. Per germline, CDR1 MGHRA and CDR2 YSYEKL. The CDR3 is CASSQDLDNSYEQYF. CDR3 in DNA: TGCGCCAGCAGCCAAGATCTGGACAACTCCTACGAGCAGTACTTC.

The chain has TRBV24-1 and TRBJ2-3; 14 bases are shared with TRBD2. V shed 5 bases, J shed 5 bases, and the junction held 14 bases outside the gene matches. Germline V gene data show CDR1 as KGHDR and CDR2 as SFDVKD. The CDR3 extends over 19 amino acids. Here the CDR3 reads CATSGAGGTSGSVGDTQYF. CDR3 nucleotide sequence: TGTGCCACCAGTGGGGCTGGGGGGACTAGCGGGAGCGTTGGAGATACGCAGTATTTT.

The sample holds one count of this clone. The J gene is TRBJ2-7, the V gene TRBV18, with a tentative D call TRBD1 (6 bases). Germline CDR1 KGHSH, CDR2 LQKENI. The V gene lost 4 bases and the J gene lost 3 bases, with 10 bases spanning the gap. There are 13 residues in the CDR3. The CDR3 bases are TGTGCCAGCTCACAAACGGACAGCTACGAGCAGTACTTC. Translation: CASSQTDSYEQYF.